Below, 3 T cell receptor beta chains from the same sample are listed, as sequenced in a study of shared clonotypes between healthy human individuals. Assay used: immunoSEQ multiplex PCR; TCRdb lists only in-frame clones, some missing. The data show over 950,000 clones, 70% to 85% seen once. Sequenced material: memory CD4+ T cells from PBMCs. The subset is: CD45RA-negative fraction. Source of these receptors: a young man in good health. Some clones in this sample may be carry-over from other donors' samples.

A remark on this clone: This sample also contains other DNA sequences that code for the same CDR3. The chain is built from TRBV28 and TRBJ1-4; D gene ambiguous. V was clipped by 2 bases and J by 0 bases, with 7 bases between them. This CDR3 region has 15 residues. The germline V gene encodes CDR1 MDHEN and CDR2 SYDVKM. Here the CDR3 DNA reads TGTGCCAGCAGTTTAATCGGGGCAACTAATGAAAAACTGTTTTTT. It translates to CASSLIGATNEKLFF.

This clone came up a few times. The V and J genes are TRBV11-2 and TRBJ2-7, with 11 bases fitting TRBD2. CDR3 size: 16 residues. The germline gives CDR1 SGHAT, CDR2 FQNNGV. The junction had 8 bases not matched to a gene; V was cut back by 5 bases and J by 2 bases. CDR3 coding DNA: TGTGCCAGCAGCGCTATACTAGCGGGAGCCGCCTACGAGCAGTACTTC. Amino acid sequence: CASSAILAGAAYEQYF.

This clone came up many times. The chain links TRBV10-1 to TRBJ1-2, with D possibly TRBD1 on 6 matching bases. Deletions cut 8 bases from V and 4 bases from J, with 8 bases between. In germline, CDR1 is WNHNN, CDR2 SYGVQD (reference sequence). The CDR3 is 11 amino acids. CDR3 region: CASDRPYGYTF. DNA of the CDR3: TGCGCCAGCGACAGGCCCTATGGCTACACCTTC.